This T cell receptor (beta chain) stems from a study of glioma-infiltrating T cells. At the level of the study: Blood libraries targeted roughly 4.5- to 10-fold coverage of roughly 1 million T cells. The study's findings and limits: Tissue and blood shared very few CDR3 sequences.

V lost 0 bases, J lost 2 bases, and 14 bases lay in between. Germline V lookup: CDR1 KGHSH, CDR2 LQKENI. This CDR3 region has 17 residues. TCR alpha and beta CDR3 regions were amplified from RNA using iRepertoire nested multiplex PCR. One-step reverse transcription and amplification started from approximately 100-400 ng of tissue mRNA or PBMC total RNA. Using its own MiXCR run on the multiplex PCR reads, TCRdb lists one record per CDR3 protein. Of about 400,000 distinct CDR3 sequences listed, 41% are singletons. A note on this clonotype: Its antigen is currently unknown.

The source is a human donor with low-grade glioma or glioblastoma, undergoing nonglioma brain surgery, or in good health (not recorded which). The chain combines TRBV18 with TRBJ1-5; D is unclear. Sequenced material: glioma tissue, nonneoplastic brain tissue, or PBMCs (not recorded which). CDR3 sequence: CASSPPLGSTGNQPQHF. CDR3 sequence (DNA): TGTGCCAGCTCACCACCATTGGGGTCCACGGGCAATCAGCCCCAGCATTTT.